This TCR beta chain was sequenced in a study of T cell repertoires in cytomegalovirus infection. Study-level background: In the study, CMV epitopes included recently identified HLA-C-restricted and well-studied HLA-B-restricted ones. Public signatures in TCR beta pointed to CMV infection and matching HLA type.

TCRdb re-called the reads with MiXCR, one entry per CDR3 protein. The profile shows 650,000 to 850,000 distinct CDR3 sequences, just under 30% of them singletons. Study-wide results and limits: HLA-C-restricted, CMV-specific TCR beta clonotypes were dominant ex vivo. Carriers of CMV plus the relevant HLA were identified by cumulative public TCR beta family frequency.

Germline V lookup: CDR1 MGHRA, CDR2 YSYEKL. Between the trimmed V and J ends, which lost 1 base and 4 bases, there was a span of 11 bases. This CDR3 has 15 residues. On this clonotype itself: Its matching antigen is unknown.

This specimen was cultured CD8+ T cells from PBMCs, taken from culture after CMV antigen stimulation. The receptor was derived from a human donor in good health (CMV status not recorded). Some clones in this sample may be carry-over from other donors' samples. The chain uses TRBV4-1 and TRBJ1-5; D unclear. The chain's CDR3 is CASSQGGRMNQPQHF. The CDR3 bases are TGCGCCAGCAGCCAAGGAGGGAGGATGAATCAGCCCCAGCATTTT.